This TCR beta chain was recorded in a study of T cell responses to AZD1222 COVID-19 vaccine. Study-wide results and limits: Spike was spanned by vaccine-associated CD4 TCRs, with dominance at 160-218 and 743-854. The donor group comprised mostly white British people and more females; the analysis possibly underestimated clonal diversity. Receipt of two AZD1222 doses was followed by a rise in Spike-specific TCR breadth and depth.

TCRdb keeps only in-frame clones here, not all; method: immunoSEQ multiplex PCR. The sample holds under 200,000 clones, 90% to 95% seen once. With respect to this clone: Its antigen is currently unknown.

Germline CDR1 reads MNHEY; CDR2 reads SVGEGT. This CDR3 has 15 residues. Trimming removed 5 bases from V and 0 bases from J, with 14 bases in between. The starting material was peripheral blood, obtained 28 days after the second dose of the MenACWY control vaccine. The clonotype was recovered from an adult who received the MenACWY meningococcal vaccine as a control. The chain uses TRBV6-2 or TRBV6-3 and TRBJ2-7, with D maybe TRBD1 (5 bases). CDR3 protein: CASSTLTESSYEQYF. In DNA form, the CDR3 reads TGTGCCAGCAGTACTTTGACAGAGAGCTCCTACGAGCAGTACTTC.